A selection of T cell receptor delta chains follows, all from one sample in a study of fetal and pediatric gammadelta thymocytes. TCRdb reprocessed the reads using CATT. The table has 1,500 to 2,000 delta-chain clones, roughly 15% seen once. The sequencing input was Vgamma9Vdelta2 gamma-delta T cells from the thymus. The source is a child who underwent cardiac surgery and was recorded as healthy. Both conserved end residues are part of each CDR3. D genes are given only for firm matches. Some rows mark clone size as missing; the rest say once, few, many or name a class of expanded clone.

>medium-sized|TRDV2|-|TRDJ1
CACDPSGRGYAFPDKLIF
TGTGCCTGTGACCCCTCGGGCCGGGGATATGCCTTCCCCGATAAACTCATCTTT
>large|TRDV1|TRDD3|TRDJ1
CALGALSPRCWGIRADKLIF
TGTGCTCTTGGGGCCCTTTCCCCCCGCTGCTGGGGGATACGCGCCGATAAACTCATCTTT
>-|TRDV2|TRDD3|TRDJ1
CACDRKLGDINGPESRDKLIF
TGTGCCTGTGACAGAAAACTGGGGGATATAAACGGACCAGAATCTAGGGATAAACTCATCTTT
>-|TRDV2|TRDD3|TRDJ1
CACDPLPAGGYADKLIF
TGTGCCTGTGACCCGCTCCCCGCTGGGGGATACGCCGATAAACTCATCTTT
>-|TRDV2|-|TRDJ1
CACDTEERRTLFSFGDKLIF
TGTGCCTGTGACACCGAAGAACGACGTACTCTATTTTCTTTTGGCGATAAACTCATCTTT
>medium-sized|TRDV2|TRDD3|TRDJ1
CACDMDRLLGDTTDKLIF
TGTGCCTGTGATATGGACCGCTTACTGGGGGATACTACCGATAAACTCATCTTT
>large|TRDV2|TRDD3|TRDJ1
CACDTKGPVYWGIRGYTDKLIF
TGTGCCTGTGACACTAAAGGGCCCGTATACTGGGGGATACGAGGGTACACCGATAAACTCATCTTT
>large|TRDV2|TRDD3|TRDJ1
CACDSDRTGGYPPDKLIF
TGTGCCTGTGACTCCGACCGTACTGGGGGATATCCCCCCGATAAACTCATCTTT
>large|TRDV1|-|TRDJ1
CALILLGSPYTDKLIF
TGTGCTCTCATCCTACTGGGGTCCCCGTACACCGATAAACTCATCTTT
>large|TRDV1|TRDD3|TRDJ1
CALGEIEYWGIRVHTIGPVRLIF
TGTGCTCTTGGGGAAATAGAGTACTGGGGGATACGCGTCCACACCATAGGTCCTGTTAGACTCATCTTT
>medium-sized|TRDV2|-|TRDJ1
CACDPGGPYTDKLIF
TGTGCCTGTGATCCCGGGGGACCGTACACCGATAAACTCATCTTT
>large|TRDV2|-|TRDJ1
CACERRYAFDKLIF
TGTGCCTGTGAGCGGAGATACGCCTTCGATAAACTCATCTTT
>large|TRDV2|TRDD3|TRDJ1
CACDTGRAGGLVLLTDKLIF
TGTGCCTGTGACACCGGAAGAGCTGGGGGATTGGTCCTGCTCACCGATAAACTCATCTTT
>few|TRDV2|-|TRDJ1
CACDTFYGDEAYTDKLIF
TGTGCCTGTGACACCTTCTACGGGGATGAGGCGTACACCGATAAACTCATCTTT
>medium-sized|TRDV2|TRDD3|TRDJ1
CACDTVYTGGYYTDKLIF
TGTGCCTGTGACACCGTCTATACTGGGGGATACTACACCGATAAACTCATCTTT
>large|TRDV2|TRDD3|TRDJ1
CACAYGSLRWGIPDKLIF
TGTGCCTGTGCTTATGGGTCCCTGCGATGGGGGATCCCCGATAAACTCATCTTT
>medium-sized|TRAV29/DV5|-|TRDJ1
CSVLLCSKRPVGDPRTDKLIF
-
>few|TRDV2|TRDD3|TRDJ1
CACGTGYWGIHDTKLIF
TGTGCCTGTGGCACCGGATACTGGGGGATACATGACACGAAACTCATCTTT
>medium-sized|TRDV2|-|TRDJ1
CAFTYTDKLIF
TGTGCCTTCACCTACACCGATAAACTCATCTTT
>large|TRDV1|TRDD3|TRDJ1
CALGETSTPYWGIRAADKLIF
TGTGCTCTTGGGGAAACATCTACGCCTTACTGGGGGATACGGGCGGCCGATAAACTCATCTTT
>large|TRDV2|TRDD3|TRDJ3
CACDTVLGVSWDTRQMFF
TGTGCCTGTGACACCGTACTGGGGGTATCCTGGGACACCCGACAGATGTTTTTC
>medium-sized|TRDV2|-|TRDJ1
CACSRTGRGDKLIF
TGTGCCTGTAGCCGCACTGGGAGGGGCGATAAACTCATCTTT
>large|TRDV2|TRDD3|TRDJ1
CACAYGLPLLGDTDKLIF
TGTGCCTGTGCCTACGGCCTGCCCCTACTGGGGGATACCGATAAACTCATCTTT
>large|TRDV2|-|TRDJ1
CACDTGWVSNTDKLIF
TGTGCCTGTGACACCGGCTGGGTATCCAACACCGATAAACTCATCTTT
>large|TRDV2|-|TRDJ1
CACDTKGGMADKLIF
TGTGCCTGTGACACGAAAGGGGGTATGGCCGATAAACTCATCTTT
>large|TRDV2|TRDD2|TRDJ1
CACDPEKAFLQVPGDLDSYTDKLIF
TGTGCCTGTGACCCCGAAAAGGCCTTCCTACAAGTCCCTGGGGATCTCGACTCGTACACCGATAAACTCATCTTT
>large|TRDV2|TRDD3|TRDJ1
CACDTEDWGIRWGTDKLIF
TGTGCCTGTGACACCGAGGACTGGGGGATACGCTGGGGCACCGATAAACTCATCTTT
>medium-sized|TRDV2|-|TRDJ1
CACDTRDVTTYTDKLIF
TGTGCCTGTGACACCCGGGACGTAACCACGTACACCGATAAACTCATCTTT
>medium-sized|TRDV2|-|TRDJ1
CACDTRVKRAFSDKLIF
TGTGCCTGTGACACCAGGGTCAAGCGAGCCTTCTCCGATAAACTCATCTTT
>large|TRDV2|TRDD3|TRDJ1
CACDPRTGGPPVADKLIF
TGTGCCTGTGACCCGAGGACTGGGGGTCCCCCTGTAGCCGATAAACTCATCTTT
>large|TRDV1|-|TRDJ1
CALGARTTRGQGIHTDKLIF
TGTGCTCTTGGGGCCCGAACTACCCGAGGACAGGGGATCCACACCGATAAACTCATCTTT
>few|TRDV2|TRDD3|TRDJ1
CACDNGLGIRGDGLIF
TGTGCCTGTGACAACGGTCTGGGGATACGCGGTGATGGACTCATCTTT
>medium-sized|TRDV2|-|TRDJ1
CACDTGPSDKLIF
TGTGCCTGTGACACCGGCCCCTCCGATAAACTCATCTTT
>large|TRDV2|TRDD3|TRDJ1
CACDTGDTSNTDKLIF
TGTGCCTGTGACACCGGGGATACCTCGAACACCGATAAACTCATCTTT
>few|TRDV2|TRDD2|TRDJ1
CACDTVPTAYTDKLIF
TGTGCCTGTGACACCGTTCCTACTGCGTACACCGATAAACTCATCTTT
>medium-sized|TRDV2|-|TRDJ1
CACDTAYTDKLIF
TGTGCCTGTGACACGGCCTACACCGATAAACTCATCTTT
>few|TRDV1|TRDD3|TRDJ1
CALGEWLLMLSDWGTPRISHNDKLIF
TGTGCTCTTGGGGAATGGCTCCTAATGCTGTCCGACTGGGGAACACCCCGCATATCCCACAACGATAAACTCATCTTT
>few|TRDV2|TRDD3|TRDJ1
CACDTGVLGDGTDKLIF
TGTGCCTGTGACACCGGCGTACTGGGGGATGGGACCGATAAACTCATCTTT
>large|TRDV2|-|TRDJ1
CACDLLPTGGERVDKLIF
TGTGCCTGTGACCTACTTCCTACTGGGGGAGAAAGAGTCGATAAACTCATCTTT
>-|TRDV2|-|TRDJ1
CACDTRRLPHTDKLIF
TGTGCCTGTGACACCCGGCGTTTGCCCCACACCGATAAACTCATCTTT
>-|TRDV2|-|TRDJ1
CACDLISLRSSGGQYTDKLIF
TGTGCCTGTGACCTTATAAGTCTTAGGTCCTCGGGGGGCCAGTACACCGATAAACTCATCTTT
>large|TRDV2|TRDD3|TRDJ1
CACDFTGGSRLIF
TGTGCCTGTGACTTTACTGGGGGATCTAGACTCATCTTT
>-|TRDV2|TRDD3|TRDJ1
CACDTVLGKEYTDKLIF
TGTGCCTGTGACACTGTACTGGGGAAAGAGTACACCGATAAACTCATCTTT
>large|TRDV2|TRDD3|TRDJ3
CACVRGHALLGDTLSWDTRQMFF
TGTGCCTGCGTTAGGGGACACGCATTACTGGGGGATACGCTTTCCTGGGACACCCGACAGATGTTTTTC
>medium-sized|TRDV2|TRDD3|TRDJ3
CACDPQPGDTTWDTRQMFF
TGTGCCTGTGACCCTCAACCGGGGGATACAACCTGGGACACCCGACAGATGTTTTTC
>medium-sized|TRDV2|TRDD3|TRDJ1
CACDLTGGNTDKLIF
TGTGCCTGTGACCTTACTGGGGGAAACACCGATAAACTCATCTTT
>large|TRDV2|TRDD3|TRDJ1
CACDPVLGDTYTDKLIF
TGTGCCTGTGACCCCGTACTGGGGGATACATACACCGATAAACTCATCTTT
>large|TRDV2|-|TRDJ1
CACDTNGVTYTDKLIF
TGTGCCTGTGACACCAATGGAGTTACGTACACCGATAAACTCATCTTT
>medium-sized|TRDV2|-|TRDJ1
CACDPIKSINDLHTDKLIF
TGTGCCTGTGACCCGATTAAGAGTATTAACGACCTACACACCGATAAACTCATCTTT
>large|TRDV2|-|TRDJ1
CACDKKPTDKLIF
TGTGCCTGTGACAAAAAGCCCACCGATAAACTCATCTTT
>-|TRDV2|TRDD3|TRDJ1
CACRGGYPYTDKLIF
TGTGCCTGTCGTGGGGGATACCCATACACCGATAAACTCATCTTT
>-|TRDV2|TRDD3|TRDJ3
CAWDTGPGPTGGYASSWDTRQMFF
TGTGCCTGGGACACCGGACCCGGCCCTACTGGGGGATACGCCAGCTCCTGGGACACCCGACAGATGTTTTTC
>medium-sized|TRDV2|TRDD3|TRDJ1
CACDPKFGGGTDKLIF
TGTGCCTGTGACCCCAAATTTGGTGGGGGAACTGATAAACTCATCTTT
>few|TRDV2|TRDD3|TRDJ1
CACDPYWGAYYTDKLIF
TGTGCCTGTGACCCGTACTGGGGAGCCTATTACACCGATAAACTCATCTTT
>medium-sized|TRDV2|TRDD3|TRDJ1
CACDTGDIGDKLIF
TGTGCCTGTGACACTGGGGATATAGGCGATAAACTCATCTTT
>large|TRDV2|TRDD3|TRDJ1
CACDVVNPSQTVLGDTRTDKLIF
TGTGCCTGTGACGTAGTAAACCCTTCCCAGACCGTACTGGGGGATACGCGCACCGATAAACTCATCTTT
>large|TRDV1|TRDD3|TRDJ3
CALGERQGFLPGYWGIRSSWDTRQMFF
TGTGCTCTTGGGGAACGCCAAGGCTTCCTACCGGGCTACTGGGGGATACGGAGCTCCTGGGACACCCGACAGATGTTTTTC
>-|TRDV2|-|TRDJ3
CACDSHTSSWDTRQMFF
TGTGCCTGTGACTCCCATACGAGCTCCTGGGACACCCGACAGATGTTTTTC
>medium-sized|TRDV2|TRDD3|TRDJ1
CACDTLPRTGGEYTDKLIF
TGTGCCTGTGACACCCTTCCTCGTACTGGGGGAGAGTACACCGATAAACTCATCTTT
>large|TRDV3|TRDD3|TRDJ2
CALTPTDLKVWGNKRAAQLFF
TGTGCCTTAACCCCTACGGACTTAAAAGTCTGGGGGAACAAAAGGGCAGCACAACTCTTCTTT